This TCR beta chain was captured in a study of Graves' ophthalmopathy and Graves' hyperthyroidism. This clonotype was recorded many times. What it recognizes is unknown. Study results and limitations: The model's ophthalmopathy progression predictions had 55% to 71% sensitivity and over 72% specificity.

For repertoire sequencing, the TCR beta CDR3 regions were amplified from RNA transcripts. In the first round, RT-PCR was carried out with HTBI primers, and a multiplex PCR formed the second round. Via MiXCR, TCRdb re-called the multiplex PCR reads, giving one row per CDR3 protein. In the table there are 350,000 to 400,000 distinct CDR3 sequences, 15% to 19% of which are singletons. Hyperthyroidism patients were newly diagnosed, ill under 2 months, and aged 18 to 65 years. Pregnant or lactating patients and those with other autoimmune diseases or uncontrolled infections were excluded. Patients were diagnosed from clinical symptoms, serum thyroxine, TRAb, thyroid ultrasound and orbital computed tomography. Germline V gene sequence: CDR1 SEHNR, CDR2 FQNEAQ (reference sequence). The ends were cut back, 4 bases at V and 3 bases at J, with 9 bases in the middle. This CDR3 contains 13 residues.

Material: peripheral blood. The chain uses TRBV7-9 and TRBJ1-1; D ambiguous. This receptor was identified in a woman aged 18-29 years with stable Graves' hyperthyroidism. The CDR3 DNA is TGTGCCAGCAGCTCAGACCGGGACACTGAAGCTTTCTTT. Protein sequence: CASSSDRDTEAFF.